The clone carrying this T cell receptor beta chain showed up just a few times. Its antigen is currently unknown. The source of the sample is a study of T-cell reconstitution after alpha-beta-depleted transplantation in children. As it was prepared, the TCRbeta library received unique molecular identifiers. MiXCR, run by TCRdb on the PCR reads, gives a single entry per CDR3 protein. Here the sample spans 300,000 or so distinct CDR3 sequences, around 25% being singletons. Whole-study results and caveats: From newly produced T cells came most of the T-cell counts and diversity one year after transplant. About two months after transplant, alpha-beta T cells reportedly came from several hundred expanded graft clones. Elevated TCRbeta diversity at day 60 was traced, in some patients, to surviving recipient T cells and thymic progenitors.

Sequenced here: PBMCs, mostly from graft donor cells, sampled 180 days after TCRalphabeta/CD19-depleted stem cell transplant. The receptor's source is a male patient under 18 who had a stem cell transplant for acute lymphoblastic leukemia, so the T cells may come from the graft donor.

The CDR3: CASKGFSNQPQHF. CDR3 DNA: TGTGCCAGCAAAGGGTTTAGCAATCAGCCCCAGCATTTT. V usage is TRBV6-1 and J usage is TRBJ1-5, with no clear D. Per germline, CDR1 MNHNS and CDR2 SASEGT. This CDR3 comprises 13 residues. Trimming cost V 7 bases and J 0 bases, with 7 bases left between them.